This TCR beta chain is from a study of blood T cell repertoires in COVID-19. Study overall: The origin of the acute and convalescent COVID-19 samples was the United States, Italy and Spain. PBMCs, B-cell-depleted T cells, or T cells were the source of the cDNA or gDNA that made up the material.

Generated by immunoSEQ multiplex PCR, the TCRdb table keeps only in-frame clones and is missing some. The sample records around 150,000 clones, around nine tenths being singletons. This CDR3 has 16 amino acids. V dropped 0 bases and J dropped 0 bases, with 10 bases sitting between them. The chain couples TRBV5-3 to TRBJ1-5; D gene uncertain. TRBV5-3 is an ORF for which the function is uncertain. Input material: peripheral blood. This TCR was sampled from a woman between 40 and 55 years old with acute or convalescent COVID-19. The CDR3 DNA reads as TGTGCCAGAAGCTTGGTTGCCACCTATAGCAATCAGCCCCAGCATTTT. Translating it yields CARSLVATYSNQPQHF.